The sequence of this TCR beta chain was determined in a study of blood T cells in healthy people across ages. The study, taken as a whole, reports: Estimated diversity across one million T cells was deemed an underestimate.

V lost 0 bases and J lost 4, with 9 bases in between. CDR3 size: 15 residues. Germline assignment: CDR1 LGHNA and CDR2 YSLEER. For the second PCR, which ran for roughly 6 to 12 cycles, a sample-barcoded 5' primer and a J-beta primer mix were used. Each sample provided no less than 2.5 million CDR3-containing paired-end reads. TCRdb re-called the 5' RACE reads through MiXCR, storing one row per CDR3 protein. Of 730,000 or so distinct CDR3 sequences in the sample, about 43% were seen once. This clonotype occurred once. What it binds is unknown. V and J are TRBV4-3 and TRBJ1-4, with D unresolved. Sample: blood. This TCR derives from a man older than 75 in good health. The CDR3: CASSQDGGINEKLFF. The CDR3 coding sequence is TGCGCCAGCAGCCAAGATGGCGGGATTAATGAAAAACTGTTTTTT.